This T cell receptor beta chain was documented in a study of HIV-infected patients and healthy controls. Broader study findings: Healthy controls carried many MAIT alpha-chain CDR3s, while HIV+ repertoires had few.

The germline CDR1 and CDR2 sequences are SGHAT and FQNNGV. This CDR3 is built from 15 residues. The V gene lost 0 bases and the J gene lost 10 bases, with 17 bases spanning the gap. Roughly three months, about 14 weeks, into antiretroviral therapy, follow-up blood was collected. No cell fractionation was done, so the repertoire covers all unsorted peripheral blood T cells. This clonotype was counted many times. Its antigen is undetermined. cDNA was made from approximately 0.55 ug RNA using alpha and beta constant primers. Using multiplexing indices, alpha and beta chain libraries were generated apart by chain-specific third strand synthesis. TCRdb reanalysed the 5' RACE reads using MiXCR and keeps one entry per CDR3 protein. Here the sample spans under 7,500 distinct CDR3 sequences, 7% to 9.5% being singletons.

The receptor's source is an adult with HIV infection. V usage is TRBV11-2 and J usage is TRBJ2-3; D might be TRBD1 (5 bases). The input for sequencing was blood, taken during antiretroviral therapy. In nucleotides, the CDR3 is TGTGCCAGCAGCTTAGAGGGTAGGGGCCGAGCTTCGCAGTATTTT. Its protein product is CASSLEGRGRASQYF.